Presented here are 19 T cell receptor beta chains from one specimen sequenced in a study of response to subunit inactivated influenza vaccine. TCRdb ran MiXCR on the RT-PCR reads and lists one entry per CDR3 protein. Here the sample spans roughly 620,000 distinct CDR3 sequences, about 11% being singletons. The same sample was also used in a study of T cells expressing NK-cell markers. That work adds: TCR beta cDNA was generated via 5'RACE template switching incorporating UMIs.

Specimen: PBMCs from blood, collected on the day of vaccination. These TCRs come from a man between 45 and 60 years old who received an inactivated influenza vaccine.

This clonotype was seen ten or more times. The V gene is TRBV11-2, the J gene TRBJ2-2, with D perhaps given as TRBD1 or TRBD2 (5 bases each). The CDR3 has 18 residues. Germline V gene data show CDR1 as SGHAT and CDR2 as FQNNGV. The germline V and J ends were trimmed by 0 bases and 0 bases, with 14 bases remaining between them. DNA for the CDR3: TGTGCCAGCAGCTTAGAACAAACCGGGACGCCGAACACCGGGGAGCTGTTTTTT. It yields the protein CASSLEQTGTPNTGELFF.

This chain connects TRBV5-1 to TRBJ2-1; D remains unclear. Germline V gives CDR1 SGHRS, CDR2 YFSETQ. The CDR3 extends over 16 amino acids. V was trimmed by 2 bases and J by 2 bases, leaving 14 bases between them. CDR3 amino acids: CASSFRARDTYNEQFF. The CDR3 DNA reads TGCGCCAGCAGCTTTAGGGCCCGCGACACCTACAATGAGCAGTTCTTC.

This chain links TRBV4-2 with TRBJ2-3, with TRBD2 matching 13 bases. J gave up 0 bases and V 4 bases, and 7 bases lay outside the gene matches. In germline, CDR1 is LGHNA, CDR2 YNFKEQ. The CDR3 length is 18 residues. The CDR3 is CASSPRTSGGVSTDTQYF. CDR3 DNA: TGTGCCAGCAGCCCTCGGACTAGCGGGGGCGTCAGCACAGATACGCAGTATTTT.

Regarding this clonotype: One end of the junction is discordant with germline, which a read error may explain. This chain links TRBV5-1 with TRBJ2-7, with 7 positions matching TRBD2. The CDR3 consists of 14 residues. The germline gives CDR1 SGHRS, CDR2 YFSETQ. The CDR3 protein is CASSLSSGSYEEYF. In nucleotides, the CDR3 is TGCGCCAGCAGCTTGAGTAGCGGGTCCTACGAGGAGTACTTC.

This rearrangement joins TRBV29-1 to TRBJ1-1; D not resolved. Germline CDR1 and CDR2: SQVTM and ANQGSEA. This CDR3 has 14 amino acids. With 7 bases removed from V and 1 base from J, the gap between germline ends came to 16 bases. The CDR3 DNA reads TGCAGCGCTATACCGTATGGGTCGAACACTGAAGCTTTCTTT. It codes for CSAIPYGSNTEAFF.

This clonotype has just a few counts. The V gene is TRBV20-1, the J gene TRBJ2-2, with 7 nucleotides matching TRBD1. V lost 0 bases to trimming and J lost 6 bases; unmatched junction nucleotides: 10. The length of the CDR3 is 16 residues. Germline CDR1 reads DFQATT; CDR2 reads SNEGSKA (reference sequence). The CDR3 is CSARDPLQGVAGELFF. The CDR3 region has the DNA TGCAGTGCTAGAGATCCCCTTCAGGGGGTGGCCGGGGAGCTGTTTTTT.

CDR3 DNA sequence: TGCAGTGCTAGAGCTAGCGGGGGGAGGGTCTCCTACGAGCAGTACTTC. Its protein is CSARASGGRVSYEQYF. This sequence joins TRBV20-1 and TRBJ2-7, with 11 bases that match TRBD2. Trimming at V came to 1 base and at J to 0 bases, leaving 5 bases not matched to a gene. The germline V gene has CDR1 DFQATT and CDR2 SNEGSKA (reference sequence). This CDR3 has 16 amino acids.

CDR3 coding DNA: TGTGCCAGCAGTTACGAGGAGGGGGACATAAACCAAGAGACCCAGTACTTC. It specifies CASSYEEGDINQETQYF. The rearrangement joins TRBV6-2 or TRBV6-3 to TRBJ2-5, with D perhaps TRBD1 or TRBD2 (6 bases each). V lost 2 bases to trimming and J lost 0 bases, with 16 bases between them. The germline V gene encodes CDR1 MNHEY and CDR2 SVGEGT. The CDR3 extends over 17 amino acids.

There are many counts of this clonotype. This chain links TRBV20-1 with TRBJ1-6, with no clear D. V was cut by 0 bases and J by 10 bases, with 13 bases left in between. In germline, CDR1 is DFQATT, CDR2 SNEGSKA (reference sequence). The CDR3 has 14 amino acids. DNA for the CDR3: TGCAGTGCTAGAGATCCCCAGGTGTGGTCACCCCTCCACTTT. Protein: CSARDPQVWSPLHF.

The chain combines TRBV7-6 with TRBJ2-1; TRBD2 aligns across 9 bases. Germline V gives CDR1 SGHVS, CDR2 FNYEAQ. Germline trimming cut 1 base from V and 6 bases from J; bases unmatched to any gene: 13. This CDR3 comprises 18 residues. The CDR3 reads CASSLVSGRSGRRNEQFF. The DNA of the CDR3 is TGTGCCAGCAGCTTAGTCTCTGGCCGCAGCGGGAGGCGCAATGAGCAGTTCTTC.

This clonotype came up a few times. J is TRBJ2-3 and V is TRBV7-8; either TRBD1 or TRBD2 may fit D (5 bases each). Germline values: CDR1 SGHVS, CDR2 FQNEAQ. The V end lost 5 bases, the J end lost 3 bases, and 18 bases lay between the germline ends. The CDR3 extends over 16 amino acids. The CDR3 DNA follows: TGTGCCAGCAGCCCTAATGGGGGAGACTTTACAGATACGCAGTATTTT. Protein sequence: CASSPNGGDFTDTQYF.

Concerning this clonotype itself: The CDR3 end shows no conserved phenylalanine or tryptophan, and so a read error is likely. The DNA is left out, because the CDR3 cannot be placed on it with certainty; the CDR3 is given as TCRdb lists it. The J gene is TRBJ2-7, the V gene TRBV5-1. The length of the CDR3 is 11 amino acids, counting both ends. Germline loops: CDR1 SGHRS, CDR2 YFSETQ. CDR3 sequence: CASSLGSYEYC.

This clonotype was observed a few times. CDR3 in DNA: TGTGCCAGCAGTGAGAGACTCCGGGACACCTGGGGTGGCTACACCTTC. Its protein is CASSERLRDTWGGYTF. V gene TRBV6-1 combines with J gene TRBJ1-2, with D perhaps TRBD1 (6 bases). Germline CDR1 is MNHNS and CDR2 is SASEGT. CDR3 length: 16 residues. V gave up 3 bases and J gave up 7 bases, with 21 bases separating them.

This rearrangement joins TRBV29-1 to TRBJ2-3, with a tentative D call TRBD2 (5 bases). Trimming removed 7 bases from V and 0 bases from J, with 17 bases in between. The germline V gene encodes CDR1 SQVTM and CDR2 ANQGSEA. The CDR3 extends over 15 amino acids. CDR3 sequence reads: CSGWGLAASTDTQYF. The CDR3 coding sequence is TGCAGCGGCTGGGGTCTAGCTGCGAGCACAGATACGCAGTATTTT.

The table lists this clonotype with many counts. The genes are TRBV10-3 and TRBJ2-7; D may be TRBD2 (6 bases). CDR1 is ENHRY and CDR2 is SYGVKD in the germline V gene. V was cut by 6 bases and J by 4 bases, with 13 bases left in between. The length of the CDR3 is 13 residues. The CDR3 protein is CAIRRDSVYEQYF. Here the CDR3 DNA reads TGTGCCATCAGAAGGGACTCCGTATACGAGCAGTACTTC.

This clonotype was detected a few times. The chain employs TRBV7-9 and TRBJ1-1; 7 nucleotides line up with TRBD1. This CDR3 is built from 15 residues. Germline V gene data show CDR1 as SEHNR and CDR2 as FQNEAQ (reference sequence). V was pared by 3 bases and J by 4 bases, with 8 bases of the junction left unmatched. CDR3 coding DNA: TGTGCCAGCAGCTTCGGTGACGACAGGGCCACTGAAGCTTTCTTT. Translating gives CASSFGDDRATEAFF.

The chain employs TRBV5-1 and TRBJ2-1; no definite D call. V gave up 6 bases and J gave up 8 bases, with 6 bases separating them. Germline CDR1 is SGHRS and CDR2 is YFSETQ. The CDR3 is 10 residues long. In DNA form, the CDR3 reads TGCGCCAGCATAGGCGATGAGCAGTTCTTC. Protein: CASIGDEQFF.

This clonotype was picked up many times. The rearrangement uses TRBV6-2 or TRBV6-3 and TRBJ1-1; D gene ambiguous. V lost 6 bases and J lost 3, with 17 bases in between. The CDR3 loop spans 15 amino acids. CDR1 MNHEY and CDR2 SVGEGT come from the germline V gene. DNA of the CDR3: TGTGCCAGCAGCCTGCTTGAGGGCGGCTACACTGAAGCTTTCTTT. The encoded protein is CASSLLEGGYTEAFF.

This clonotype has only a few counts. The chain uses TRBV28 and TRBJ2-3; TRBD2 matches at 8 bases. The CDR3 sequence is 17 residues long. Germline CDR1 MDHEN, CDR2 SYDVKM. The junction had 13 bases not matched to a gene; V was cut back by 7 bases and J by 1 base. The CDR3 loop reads CASIRTSGARGTDTQYF. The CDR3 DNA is TGTGCCAGCATACGTACTAGCGGCGCCCGTGGCACAGATACGCAGTATTTT.